The sequence of this TCR beta chain was determined in a study of blood T cells in healthy people across ages. Study-wide findings and caveats: When set beside aged donors, long-lived donors presented more naive CD4+ cells and higher diversity.

The length of the CDR3 is 14 residues. V dropped 4 bases and J dropped 2; count of bases not matched to a gene: 5. CDR1 SGHRS and CDR2 YFSETQ come from the germline V gene. This clonotype was detected only a few times. What it recognizes is unknown. A J-beta primer mix and a sample-barcoded 5' primer were used in a second PCR of about 7 to 12 cycles. Researchers report that a template-switch adaptor with 12 random nucleotides tagged each cDNA molecule. From the 5' RACE reads, TCRdb called clonotypes with MiXCR, one entry per CDR3 protein. The sample includes more than 600,000 distinct CDR3 sequences, about 25% of them seen just once. This sample was shared with a second study, whose subject was T cells of mothers and their children. Per that study: RNA extracted was entirely used for cDNA synthesis, about 1.4 ug per 15 ul. Both sample barcodes and 2-4 random nucleotides came from the M1S primer of the second PCR.

The TCR sequence derives from a boy younger than 18 in good health. The chain is built from TRBV5-1 and TRBJ2-5, with TRBD1 matching over 7 bases. The material sequenced was blood. The CDR3 spells CASSARDRQETQYF. In DNA, the CDR3 is TGCGCCAGCAGCGCCCGGGACAGACAAGAGACCCAGTACTTC.